The 5 T cell receptor beta chains reported below all come from one sample, sequenced in a study of response to subunit inactivated influenza vaccine. TCRdb called the RT-PCR reads again in MiXCR, with one record for every CDR3 protein. The data hold roughly 540,000 distinct CDR3 sequences, with under 30% observed a single time. The data also belong to a second study, concerning T cells expressing NK-cell markers. Turning to that study: For TCR beta, cDNA was produced by 5'RACE template switching with UMIs.

This sample comprised CD4+ T cells sorted from PBMCs, obtained less than 13 days after vaccination. The receptors were gathered from a man aged 50 to 59 who received an inactivated influenza vaccine.

This clonotype was observed many times. The chain joins TRBV11-2 to TRBJ1-2; D is unclear. Per germline, CDR1 SGHAT and CDR2 FQNNGV. CDR3 length: 13 residues. V lost 3 bases to trimming and J lost 5 bases, with 10 bases between them. The CDR3 DNA reads as TGTGCCAGCAGCTTCCGATCCCCATATGGCTACACCTTC. Residues: CASSFRSPYGYTF.

This clonotype was seen a few times. This chain uses TRBV5-1 with TRBJ2-5; D not certain. Germline values: CDR1 SGHRS, CDR2 YFSETQ. V was shortened by 0 bases and J by 3 bases, with 12 bases between the two germline ends. CDR3 size: 15 residues. The CDR3 region has the DNA TGCGCCAGCAGCTTGGCCCCGGGCGGAGAAGAGACCCAGTACTTC. Translating it yields CASSLAPGGEETQYF.

This clonotype was seen only a few times. The V and J genes are TRBV20-1 and TRBJ2-5; possibly TRBD1 for D (7 bases). Trimming cost V 6 bases and J 5 bases, with 13 bases left between them. Germline CDR1 DFQATT, CDR2 SNEGSKA (reference sequence). The CDR3 spans 12 residues. The CDR3 nucleotides are TGCAGTGCCCAGGGGGGCGGGGAGACCCAGTACTTC. Protein sequence: CSAQGGGETQYF.

Ten or more counts support this clonotype. V usage is TRBV7-2 and J usage is TRBJ2-4; the D is unclear. V was pared by 2 bases and J by 7 bases, with 15 bases between. CDR1 SGHTA and CDR2 FQGNSA come from the germline V gene. The CDR3 consists of 15 residues. The CDR3 loop is CASSLFSWSGNIQYF. The CDR3 DNA sequence: TGTGCCAGCAGCTTATTTAGTTGGTCTGGGAACATTCAGTACTTC. Filled out from reference TRBV7-2 and TRBJ2-4, the complete variable domain reads GAGVSQSPSNKVTEKGKDVELRCDPISGHTALYWYRQSLGQGLEFLIYFQGNSAPDKSGLPSDRFSAERTGGSVSTLTIQRTQQEDSAVYLCASSLFSWSGNIQYFGAGTRLSVL.

This clonotype was seen a few times. The CDR3 coding sequence is TGCGCCCGCGATCGGGACAAAACTAATGAAAAACTGTTTTTT. This encodes CARDRDKTNEKLFF. V is TRBV5-1 and J is TRBJ1-4, with D possibly being TRBD1 (6 bases). The V and J ends lost 10 bases and 1 base respectively, with 14 bases between them. CDR1 is SGHRS, CDR2 YFSETQ, per germline. The CDR3 length is 14 residues.